There are many counts of the clone carrying this T cell receptor (beta chain). Its target is not known. This specimen belongs to a study of T-cell memory formation after mild COVID-19. Study-level background: The TCR clusters were mostly specific to one donor.

Study observations and caveats: Still unconfirmed is whether the second-wave clones peaking on day 37 recognized SARS-CoV-2. Contracting clones from day 15 to 85 had balanced CD4/CD8; later expanders favoured CD4+.

cDNA libraries for TCR alpha and TCR beta, carrying sample barcodes and UMIs, came from 5'RACE with constant-segment primers. TCRdb re-called the 5' RACE reads with MiXCR, one entry per CDR3 protein. The sample has 250,000 or so distinct CDR3 sequences, roughly 18% seen once; the top ten hold 23%. This CDR3 has 12 residues. Deletions cut 0 bases from V and 6 bases from J, with 4 bases between. The germline V gene encodes CDR1 ENHRY and CDR2 SYGVKD. J is TRBJ2-3 and V is TRBV10-3; D gene unclear. The specimen sequenced was PBMCs or a T cell subset sorted from them (not recorded which). The clonotype originates from a young man who had mild COVID-19 (a few samples of this study predate the infection). Cell type and time point are not known. As DNA, the CDR3 is TGTGCCATCAGTGAGTCGACGGATACGCAGTATTTT. Encoded protein: CAISESTDTQYF.